The clone carrying this T cell receptor beta chain has only a few counts. What it recognizes is unknown. This sample is drawn from a study of identical twins. Study-wide results and limits: Model-predicted out-of-frame TCR alpha sharing fell below observed values in monozygotic twins.

With no exceptions, donors were healthy Caucasians. From the 5' RACE reads, TCRdb called clonotypes with MiXCR, one entry per CDR3 protein. This table has about 530,000 distinct CDR3 sequences, around 15% appearing once. V lost 6 bases to trimming and J lost 5 bases; unmatched junction nucleotides: 10. This CDR3 spans 14 amino acids. The data also belong to a second study, concerning yellow fever vaccine responses in identical twins.

Sequencing was done on a sample of CD4+ T cells sorted from blood. The chain carries TRBV12-3 or TRBV12-4 and TRBJ2-7; 7 bases align to TRBD2. This clonotype was obtained from a young woman in good health. This chain's CDR3 is CASRRIAGAHEQYF. The CDR3 region has the DNA TGTGCCAGCAGACGAATAGCGGGTGCCCACGAGCAGTACTTC.